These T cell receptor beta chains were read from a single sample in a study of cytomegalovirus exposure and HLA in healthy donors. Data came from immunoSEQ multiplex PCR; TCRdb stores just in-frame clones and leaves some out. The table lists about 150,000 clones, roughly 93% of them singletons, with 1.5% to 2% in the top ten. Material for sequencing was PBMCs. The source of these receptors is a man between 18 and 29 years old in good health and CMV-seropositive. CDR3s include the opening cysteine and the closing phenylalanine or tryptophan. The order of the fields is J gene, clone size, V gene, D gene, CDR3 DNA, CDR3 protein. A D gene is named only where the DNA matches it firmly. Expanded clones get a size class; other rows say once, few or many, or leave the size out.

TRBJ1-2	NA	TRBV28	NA	TGTGCCAGCAGTATCACAAGAATCTATGGCTACACCTTC	CASSITRIYGYTF
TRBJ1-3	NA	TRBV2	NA	TGTGCCAGCAGTGACCCTGGACAGACTGGAAACACCATATATTTT	CASSDPGQTGNTIYF
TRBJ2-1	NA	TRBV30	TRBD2	TGTGCCTGGAGTAAAGGACTAGCGGGAGTCCCCCTTATTTTACTCAATGAGCAGTTCTTC	CAWSKGLAGVPLILLNEQFF
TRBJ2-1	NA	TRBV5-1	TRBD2	TGCGCCAGCAGCTCCCAGACTAGCGGGAGAAGATTCTTC	CASSSQTSGRRFF
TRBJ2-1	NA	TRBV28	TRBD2	TGTGCCAGCAGTCGAGGGACTAGCGGGAGGGCTTGGCAGTTCTTC	CASSRGTSGRAWQFF
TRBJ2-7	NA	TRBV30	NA	TGTGCCTGGAGCCCCGGGTCAGCCTACGAGCAGTACTTC	CAWSPGSAYEQYF
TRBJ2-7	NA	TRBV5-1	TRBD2	TGCGCCAGCAGCTTCGGTGTACCAAAGCGGGAGGGCCGAGCAAACTCCTACGAGCAGTACTTC	CASSFGVPKREGRANSYEQYF
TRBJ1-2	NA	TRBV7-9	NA	TGTGCCAGCAGCTTAGACGTCGGGGGGGAGAATGGCTACACCTTC	CASSLDVGGENGYTF
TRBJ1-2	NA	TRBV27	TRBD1	TGTGCCAGCAGCCAATTAGGGACAGGCTCCCACTATAACTATGGCTACACCTTC	CASSQLGTGSHYNYGYTF
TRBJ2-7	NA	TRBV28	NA	TGTGCCAGCAGTCCGCAGGGGTCCTACGAGCAGTACTTC	CASSPQGSYEQYF
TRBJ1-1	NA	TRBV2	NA	TGTGCCATCGTGAGGGATTGGAACACTGAAGCTTTCTTT	CAIVRDWNTEAFF
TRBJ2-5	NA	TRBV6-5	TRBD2	TGTGCCAGCAGTAGCGGGAGCTACCGTGAGACCCAGTACTTC	CASSSGSYRETQYF
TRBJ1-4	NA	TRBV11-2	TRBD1	TGTGCCAGCAGCTTGGGACAGGACAGGGAAAAACTGTTTTTT	CASSLGQDREKLFF
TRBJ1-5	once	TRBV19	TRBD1	TGTGCCAGTAGTAGACAGGGGGCGGATCAGCCCCAGCATTTT	CASSRQGADQPQHF
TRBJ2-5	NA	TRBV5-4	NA	TGTGCCAGCAGCCTTGCCCGGGCGGGGGCTCAAGAGACCCAGTACTTC	CASSLARAGAQETQYF
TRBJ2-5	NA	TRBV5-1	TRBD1	TGCGCCAGCAGCGGGCGGACAGGGGGCGTGGAGACCCAGTACTTC	CASSGRTGGVETQYF
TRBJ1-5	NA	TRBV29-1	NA	TGCAGCGTCGCCTTACTAGACGGACTCAATCAGCCCCAGCATTTT	CSVALLDGLNQPQHF
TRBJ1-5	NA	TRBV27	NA	TGTGCCAGCAGTTTATCGGCCTCTGGGCCCCAGCATTTT	CASSLSASGPQHF
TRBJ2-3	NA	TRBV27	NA	TGTGCCAGCACGGACTTAAAGGCAGATACGCAGTATTTT	CASTDLKADTQYF
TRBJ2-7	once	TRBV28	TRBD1	TGTGCCAGCAGTTTAGTACAGGGGGCGGGGGAGCAGTACTTC	CASSLVQGAGEQYF
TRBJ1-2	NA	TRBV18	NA	TGTGCCAGCTCACCCGACAGTAACTATGGCTACACCTTC	CASSPDSNYGYTF